One sample yielded the 12 T cell receptor beta chains listed below, sequenced in a study of a mutant IDH1 vaccine in newly diagnosed glioma. Time point in this sample: week 47, end of study. Vaccinated patients received 300 ug of mutant IDH1 20-mer peptide per dose, with topical imiquimod. Their antigen targets remain unknown. Sequencing was performed with immunoSEQ multiplex PCR; in TCRdb, only in-frame clones are kept and a portion is missing. The data hold around 30,000 clones, with approximately 89% observed a single time. The source was PBMCs, collected from a glioma patient whose treatment included an IDH1 peptide vaccine. These receptors were collected from a man in his forties or fifties with glioma.

The chain is built from TRBV10-3 and TRBJ2-3, with TRBD2 identical over 7 bases. V was clipped by 0 bases and J by 0 bases; unmatched bases: 3. The CDR3 loop spans 16 amino acids. Germline V lookup: CDR1 ENHRY, CDR2 SYGVKD. DNA of the CDR3: TGTGCCATCAGTGAGTCGGGGGGGGGTAGCACAGATACGCAGTATTTT. Amino acids: CAISESGGGSTDTQYF.

The CDR3 DNA reads as TGTGCCAGTAGTGGTTCCAGCCGTAATCAGCCCCAGCATTTT. Residues: CASSGSSRNQPQHF. The J gene is TRBJ1-5, the V gene TRBV19; no definite D call. The V gene's germline CDR1 is LNHDA and CDR2 SQIVND (reference sequence). The CDR3 is 14 amino acids. The V and J ends lost 5 bases and 4 bases respectively, with 12 bases between them. The full variable domain, rest sourced from reference TRBV19 and TRBJ1-5, is DGGITQSPKYLFRKEGQNVTLSCEQNLNHDAMYWYRQDPGQGLRLIYYSQIVNDFQKGDIAEGYSVSREKKESFPLTVTSAQKNPTAFYLCASSGSSRNQPQHFGDGTRLSIL.

The chain employs TRBV6-1 and TRBJ2-7, with 9 positions matching TRBD1. This CDR3 has 15 residues. Per germline, CDR1 MNHNS and CDR2 SASEGT. V was clipped by 5 bases and J by 1 base; unmatched bases: 6. The CDR3 coding sequence is TGTGCCAGCAGTCTTCGGACAGGGGAATCCTACGAGCAGTACTTC. Translating gives CASSLRTGESYEQYF.

This chain uses TRBV11-3 with TRBJ1-6; D is ambiguous. CDR3 length equals 12 residues. Germline loops: CDR1 SGHNT, CDR2 YENEEA. V dropped 5 bases and J dropped 13 bases, with 12 bases sitting between them. The CDR3 loop is CASSTPRGPLHF. The CDR3 bases are TGTGCCAGCAGCACGCCGAGAGGGCCCCTCCACTTT.

This chain connects TRBV7-9 to TRBJ2-5; D is undetermined. Germline CDR1 reads SEHNR; CDR2 reads FQNEAQ (reference sequence). The CDR3 length is 15 residues. Deletions cut 5 bases from V and 0 bases from J, with 13 bases between. CDR3 loop: CASSPHWAYQETQYF. The DNA for the CDR3 is TGTGCCAGCAGCCCCCACTGGGCGTACCAAGAGACCCAGTACTTC.

The rearrangement joins TRBV2 to TRBJ1-4; 9 positions agree with TRBD1. V was clipped by 6 bases and J by 0 bases; unmatched bases: 5. From germline, CDR1 is SNHLY and CDR2 FYNNEI. This CDR3 has 16 residues. CDR3 in amino acids: CASRGDRAATNEKLFF. The CDR3 bases are TGTGCCAGCAGAGGGGACAGGGCTGCAACTAATGAAAAACTGTTTTTT.

V usage is TRBV9 and J usage is TRBJ1-3; D unresolved. The germline V gene encodes CDR1 SGDLS and CDR2 YYNGEE. The CDR3 is 13 residues long. V lost 4 bases and J lost 3, with 8 bases in between. The CDR3 loop reads CASSYNSGNTIYF. Written as DNA, the CDR3 is TGTGCCAGCAGCTACAACAGTGGAAACACCATATATTTT.

The CDR3: CASSQSPSGRRNEQFF. DNA for the CDR3: TGCGCCAGCAGTCAATCGCCTAGCGGGAGAAGGAATGAGCAGTTCTTC. This chain links TRBV23-1 with TRBJ2-1, with 10 bases aligning to TRBD2. TRBV23-1 is placed among ORFs of uncertain function. The CDR3 has 16 amino acids. Germline trimming cut 0 bases from V and 7 bases from J; bases unmatched to any gene: 6.

The genes are TRBV15 and TRBJ1-1, with 7 bases fitting TRBD1. This CDR3 is 15 amino acids long. The germline gives CDR1 LNHNV, CDR2 YYDKDF (reference sequence). V was pared by 5 bases and J by 1 base, with 7 bases of the junction left unmatched. CDR3 residues: CATSPQGTANTEAFF. The DNA for the CDR3 is TGTGCCACCAGCCCCCAGGGGACAGCGAACACTGAAGCTTTCTTT.

The chain combines TRBV7-2 with TRBJ1-2, with D possibly matching TRBD1 (6 bases). There are 14 residues in the CDR3. Germline V gene lookup returns CDR1 SGHTA and CDR2 FQGNSA. With 6 bases removed from V and 6 bases from J, the gap between germline ends came to 17 bases. CDR3 protein: CASRVGLNRDGYTF. Here the CDR3 DNA reads TGTGCCAGCAGGGTCGGCTTAAACAGGGATGGCTACACCTTC. The whole variable domain, filled in from reference TRBV7-2 and TRBJ1-2, reads GAGVSQSPSNKVTEKGKDVELRCDPISGHTALYWYRQSLGQGLEFLIYFQGNSAPDKSGLPSDRFSAERTGGSVSTLTIQRTQQEDSAVYLCASRVGLNRDGYTFGSGTRLTVV.

This clone was observed a handful of times. The chain is built from TRBV13 and TRBJ1-5, with a tentative D call TRBD1 (6 bases). The V gene's germline CDR1 is PRHDT and CDR2 FYEKMQ (reference sequence). The V end was cut by 4 bases, the J end by 8 bases, with 12 bases between. CDR3 length equals 13 residues. The CDR3 protein is CASSSGGREPQHF. Written as DNA, the CDR3 is TGTGCCAGCAGCTCCGGGGGCAGGGAGCCCCAGCATTTT. Full variable domain (remainder filled in from reference TRBV13 and TRBJ1-5): AAGVIQSPRHLIKEKRETATLKCYPIPRHDTVYWYQQGPGQDPQFLISFYEKMQSDKGSIPDRFSAQQFSDYHSELNMSSLELGDSALYFCASSSGGREPQHFGDGTRLSIL.

This sequence joins TRBV19 and TRBJ2-1, with D possibly being TRBD1 or TRBD2 (8 bases each). Trimming shortened V by 1 base and J by 5 bases, and 15 bases separated the two germline ends. The CDR3 has 16 amino acids. Germline-derived CDR1 and CDR2 are LNHDA and SQIVND (reference sequence). The CDR3 here is CASSIVAGTGHNEQFF. Here the CDR3 DNA reads TGTGCCAGTAGTATAGTAGCGGGGACAGGACACAATGAGCAGTTCTTC.